This T cell receptor (beta chain) was sequenced for a study of technical replicates of blood from several donors. Data came from immunoSEQ multiplex PCR; TCRdb stores just in-frame clones and leaves some out. Of 84,000 or so clones listed, just under 95% are singletons. The CDR3 contains 14 residues. The germline V gene encodes CDR1 SEHNR and CDR2 FQNEAQ (reference sequence). V was trimmed by 5 bases and J by 7 bases, leaving 12 bases between them. The chain combines TRBV7-9 with TRBJ1-6; possible D gene TRBD1, 6 bases. Material for sequencing was T cells isolated from PBMCs. This receptor was obtained from a human donor in good health. The CDR3 bases are TGTGCCAGCAGCCCAAGGGGGGGAAATTCACCCCTCCACTTT. As protein: CASSPRGGNSPLHF.